This record concerns one TCR beta chain sequence. CDR1 SNHLY and CDR2 FYNNEI come from the germline V gene. Unmatched junction bases numbered 2, after V lost 6 bases and J lost 2 bases. This CDR3 contains 13 residues. The entry originates in a study of blood T cell repertoires in COVID-19. As for the study in general: The samples span acute and convalescent COVID-19 from the United States, Italy and Spain.

Authors' data handling: Reference gene primer amplification gave nucleated cell count estimates. Data came from immunoSEQ multiplex PCR; TCRdb stores just in-frame clones and leaves some out. V, J and clone size were drawn from that table, and D and trimming were deduced from the DNA. The table records 290,000 or so clones, roughly 86% of them present only once. Cohort 3 recovery required two negative PCRs, clearance, or symptom resolution. V usage is TRBV2 and J usage is TRBJ2-3; 7 bases align to TRBD2. The specimen was PBMCs or T cells enriched from blood (not recorded which). This TCR derives from a woman under 30 who had recovered from COVID-19. The CDR3 loop is CASRSGVTDTQYF. In DNA form, the CDR3 reads TGTGCCAGCAGGAGCGGGGTCACAGATACGCAGTATTTT.